The sequence of this T cell receptor beta chain was determined in a study of shared clonotypes between healthy human individuals (dated by TCRdb to about 2020). The study in broad terms: A couple of women and a few men aged 18 to 49 years were included in the cohort. Leukapheresis yielded between about 0.9 and 9.5 billion PBMCs per donor. To increase sequencing depth and limit assay-specific biases, TCR repertoire library preparation and sequencing were carried out by different laboratories using diverse techniques. To estimate repertoire size and how much clonotype sharing occurs between individuals, the study deeply sequenced the blood TCR repertoires of roughly 5 healthy adults. For each donor, CD4 naive and CD4 memory were each run on three plates, CD8 naive on two plates, and CD8 memory on one plate. What the study reported, not specific to this receptor: Based on pairwise subsampling, the degree of clonotype sharing among donors was expected to be affected by sequencing depth. The genetic and exposure-history diversity represented was limited by the small number of donors. Even with the large sequencing depth, rarefaction of the sorted-subset datasets indicated that sequencing was incomplete. Approximately 5% of naive CD4, approximately 3.7% of naive CD8, roughly 2.5% of memory CD4, and 0.4% of memory CD8 clonotypes were shared across several donors. Higher generation probabilities were observed for clonotypes shared by all four sorted-subset donors than for non-shared clonotypes. Sampling was restricted to blood, and TCR repertoires in tissues likely differ from the TCR repertoires found in blood. Estimated clonotype richness was generally larger for naive than for memory subsets.

CD8 naive samples were obtained by positive selection for CCR7 among CD45RO-negative cells, yielding a CD45RA+CCR7+ population from which TemRA cells were excluded. The donors were healthy, HIV-negative adults with no recently reported acute infections or vaccinations. Only Caucasian adults living in Nashville, Tennessee, USA were represented among the donors. Blood was collected by leukapheresis, and PBMCs were isolated by Ficoll-Histopaque density gradient centrifugation and then cryopreserved in liquid nitrogen vapor phase. Purity and quantity of every magnetically sorted T cell population were checked by analytical flow cytometry. From each sorted fraction, genomic DNA was isolated and quantified by UV absorbance on a Nanodrop 2000c. Taken from cysteine to phenylalanine, the CDR3 has 14 residues. The CDR3 DNA has 42 bases and is translated from base 1. V sheds 0 bases and J sheds 8 bases, leaving 10 bases between their ends. The germline V gene (reference sequence) gives CDR1 as MNHEY and CDR2 as SMNVEV.

For this clone: Which antigen it targets is not known. No base quality values were provided; no much bigger clone lies one nucleotide off.

Using the deep immunoSEQ assay, TCR CDR3 regions were amplified from genomic DNA by multiplex PCR. Extracted genomic DNA from each cell subset was spread evenly across all wells of several immunoSEQ 96-well plates, with each plate serving as a replicate. For sorted subsets, roughly 0.2 ug genomic DNA, equal to tens of thousands of T cell genomes, was loaded into each replicate PCR. The purified libraries were quantified using a Qubit 3.0 fluorometer, sized with a Bioanalyzer 2100, and then quantified again using the KAPA Library Quantification kit. Each immunoSEQ 96-well plate was sequenced on its own single-read 150-cycle Illumina NextSeq 550 flow cell. In the authors' own workflow: Because only junctional sequences without quality scores were contained in the immunoSEQ output, filtering matching that applied to full-length reads could not be performed. Sequences were annotated with PyIR, a Python wrapper for IgBLAST v1.9, and V/J genes and CDR3 were assigned using IMGT germline references. Reads were filtered out if the reads had weak V/J assignments (E-value above 1e-6), no CDR3, stop codons, out-of-frame junctions, or ambiguous translated residues. V3J clonotypes were defined as sequences sharing an identical inferred V gene, J gene, and CDR3 amino acid sequence. Percentage overlap between repertoires was computed as shared unique clonotypes divided by the size of the smaller repertoire. Three approaches were used to assess repertoire richness: RTK rarefaction, the Chao1 estimator, and Recon v2.1 estimates of unobserved clonotypes. For all TCRbeta clonotypes obtained by the gDNA method from a handful of donors, generation probabilities were computed with OLGA. TCRdb limited this immuneACCESS table to in-frame rearrangements with V and J called. A share of clones is missing; checked studies link under half to unresolved V genes, and the rest is unexplained. That table gives V, J and clone size, and the DNA gave D and trimming. This sample comprises 550,000 to 750,000 clones, around 95% of them detected only once. The top ten clonotypes cover over 0.09% of the sample.

The rearranged segments are TRBV27 and TRBJ1-4; no D gene is confidently identified. The specimen was naive CD8+ T cells sorted from blood. The intended sense of this specimen's cell subset or site label: CD45RA+CCR7+. The receptor comes from a woman in her twenties or thirties in good health. The DNA reads TGTGCCAGCAGTTTATCACCAAGAAGGGAAAAACTGTTTTTT. Translated, it gives CASSLSPRREKLFF.